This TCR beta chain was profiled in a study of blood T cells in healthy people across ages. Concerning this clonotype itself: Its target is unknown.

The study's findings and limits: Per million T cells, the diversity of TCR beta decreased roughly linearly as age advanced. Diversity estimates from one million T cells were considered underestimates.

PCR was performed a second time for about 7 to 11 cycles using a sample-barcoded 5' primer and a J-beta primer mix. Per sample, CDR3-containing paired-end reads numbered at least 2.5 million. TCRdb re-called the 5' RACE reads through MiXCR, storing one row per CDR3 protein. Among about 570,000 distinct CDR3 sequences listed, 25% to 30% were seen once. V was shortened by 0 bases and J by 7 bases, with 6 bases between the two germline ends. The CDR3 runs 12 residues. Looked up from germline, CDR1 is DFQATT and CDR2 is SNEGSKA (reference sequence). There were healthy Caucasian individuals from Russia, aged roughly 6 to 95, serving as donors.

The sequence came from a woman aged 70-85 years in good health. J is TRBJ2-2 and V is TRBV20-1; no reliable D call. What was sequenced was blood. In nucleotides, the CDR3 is TGCAGTGCTAGAGAGGGCTTCGGGGAGCTGTTTTTT. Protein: CSAREGFGELFF.